The 24 T cell receptor beta chains below were found in one sample sequenced in a study of cytomegalovirus exposure and HLA in healthy donors. The study ran its PCR with 60 Vbeta and 13 Jbeta primers. The method was immunoSEQ multiplex PCR; TCRdb's version includes in-frame clones alone and lacks a portion of them. The sample holds some 120,000 clones; around 80% are singletons and the top ten take 3%. Specimen: PBMCs. Every receptor here comes from a woman aged 18-29 years in good health and CMV-seropositive.

The gene calls are TRBV11-2 and TRBJ2-3, with 10 positions matching TRBD2. V lost 5 bases to trimming and J lost 4 bases; unmatched junction nucleotides: 6. Germline CDR1 and CDR2: SGHAT and FQNNGV. This CDR3 comprises 15 residues. CDR3 residues: CASSLVLAGADTQYF. CDR3 nucleotide sequence: TGTGCCAGCAGCCTGGTTCTAGCGGGGGCAGATACGCAGTATTTT. Combining the CDR3 with reference TRBV11-2 and TRBJ2-3 gives the whole variable domain EAGVAQSPRYKIIEKRQSVAFWCNPISGHATLYWYQQILGQGPKLLIQFQNNGVVDDSQLPKDRFSAERLKGVDSTLKIQPAKLEDSAVYLCASSLVLAGADTQYFGPGTRLTVL.

The chain employs TRBV20-1 and TRBJ1-1, with unresolved D. The CDR3 has 10 amino acids. Germline assignment: CDR1 DFQATT and CDR2 SNEGSKA (reference sequence). The V and J ends lost 0 bases and 10 bases respectively, with 6 bases between them. CDR3: CSARDIIAFF. CDR3 in DNA: TGCAGTGCTAGAGATATTATAGCTTTCTTT.

This chain uses TRBV28 with TRBJ1-5; no definite D call. V shed 7 bases and J shed 0 bases, with 4 bases lying between them. This CDR3 has 12 amino acids. CDR1 MDHEN and CDR2 SYDVKM come from the germline V gene. In DNA form, the CDR3 reads TGTGCCAGCACCATTAGCAATCAGCCCCAGCATTTT. Protein: CASTISNQPQHF.

The chain is built from TRBV7-9 and TRBJ2-5; 8 bases match TRBD2. Looked up from germline, CDR1 is SEHNR and CDR2 is FQNEAQ (reference sequence). There are 16 residues in the CDR3. V lost 4 bases and J lost 2; bases outside the gene matches: 9. The CDR3 spells CASSSVTSALQETQYF. CDR3 in DNA: TGTGCCAGCAGCTCCGTGACTAGCGCTTTACAAGAGACCCAGTACTTC.

This sequence joins TRBV6-1 and TRBJ2-5; D possibly corresponds to TRBD2 (5 bases). V lost 5 bases and J 5 bases, leaving 9 bases between the germline ends. The CDR3 length is 12 residues. Germline lookup yields CDR1 MNHNS and CDR2 SASEGT. The CDR3 here is CASSRAVETQYF. CDR3 DNA: TGTGCCAGCAGTAGAGCGGTGGAGACCCAGTACTTC.

V and J are TRBV9 and TRBJ2-3, with 9 bases identical to TRBD2. There are 16 residues in the CDR3. Germline V gene lookup returns CDR1 SGDLS and CDR2 YYNGEE. With 0 bases clipped from V and 7 bases from J, the junction kept 9 bases outside the gene matches. The CDR3 DNA is TGTGCCAGCAGCGTAGGCCTAGCGGGACCTACGTATACGCAGTATTTT. It codes for CASSVGLAGPTYTQYF.

The rearrangement links TRBV4-1 to TRBJ1-4; D might be TRBD1 (6 bases). CDR1 MGHRA and CDR2 YSYEKL come from the germline V gene. V shed 1 base and J shed 0 bases, with 12 bases lying between them. The CDR3 contains 17 residues. The DNA of the CDR3 is TGCGCCAGCAGCCAAGGTGAACAGGGTGCAACTAATGAAAAACTGTTTTTT. Its protein is CASSQGEQGATNEKLFF.

The rearrangement joins TRBV14 to TRBJ2-5; possibly TRBD1 for D (5 bases). Germline CDR1 SGHDN, CDR2 FVKESK. The CDR3 spans 17 residues. Trimming cost V 1 base and J 3 bases, with 18 bases left between them. CDR3: CASSQGVSPRGKETQYF. The CDR3 bases are TGTGCCAGCAGCCAAGGGGTCAGCCCTAGGGGCAAAGAGACCCAGTACTTC.

The genes are TRBV30 and TRBJ2-7; 7 nucleotides align to TRBD1. The germline gives CDR1 GTSNPN, CDR2 SVGIG (reference sequence). CDR3 size: 13 residues. J gave up 6 bases and V 0 bases, and 5 bases lay outside the gene matches. The CDR3 region has the DNA TGTGCCTGGAGTGTAACCTCAGGGGGCGAGCAGTACTTC. It codes for CAWSVTSGGEQYF.

This clone was seen a few times. CDR3 loop: CASDDLAGGFYEQYF. CDR3 DNA: TGTGCCAGCGACGACCTAGCGGGGGGATTCTACGAGCAGTACTTC. J is TRBJ2-7 and V is TRBV6-1, with 11 bases identical to TRBD2. The CDR3 is 15 residues long. Germline V lookup: CDR1 MNHNS, CDR2 SASEGT. Unmatched junction bases numbered 9, after V lost 8 bases and J lost 3 bases.

This chain links TRBV9 with TRBJ1-1; D unresolved. The ends were cut back, 4 bases at V and 5 bases at J, with 18 bases in the middle. CDR1 SGDLS and CDR2 YYNGEE come from the germline V gene. The CDR3 is made up of 15 amino acids. The CDR3 coding sequence is TGTGCCAGCAGCCCTCTCGGGGTAAGATCGACTGAAGCTTTCTTT. Amino acids: CASSPLGVRSTEAFF.

The gene calls are TRBV6-6 and TRBJ2-5; TRBD1 might be the D (6 bases). The germline V gene has CDR1 MNHNY and CDR2 SVGAGI (reference sequence). This CDR3 spans 12 amino acids. V was shortened by 8 bases and J by 5 bases, with 12 bases between the two germline ends. CDR3 DNA sequence: TGTGCCAGCTGGAACAGGGTTGAGACCCAGTACTTC. This translates into CASWNRVETQYF.

The genes are TRBV29-1 and TRBJ2-2; TRBD2 matches at 8 bases. V shed 0 bases, J shed 1 base, and the junction held 7 bases outside the gene matches. Germline V gene sequence: CDR1 SQVTM, CDR2 ANQGSEA. The CDR3 runs to 17 residues. The CDR3 reads CSVEDLGLAGNTGELFF. DNA of the CDR3: TGCAGCGTTGAAGATCTGGGGCTAGCGGGGAACACCGGGGAGCTGTTTTTT.

This clone has just a few counts. The rearrangement uses TRBV27 and TRBJ1-6, with 7 bases fitting TRBD1. Trimming cost V 6 bases and J 14 bases; bases outside gene matches: 7. CDR1 is MNHEY and CDR2 is SMNVEV in the germline V gene (reference sequence). The CDR3 runs to 12 residues. The CDR3 DNA follows: TGTGCCAGCAGGTCACAGGGGTGGTCCCTCCACTTT. Translating it yields CASRSQGWSLHF.

The chain links TRBV7-9 to TRBJ2-2, with 8 nucleotides matching TRBD2. This CDR3 has 16 residues. The germline gives CDR1 SEHNR, CDR2 FQNEAQ (reference sequence). J lost 5 bases, V lost 5 bases, and 10 bases had no gene match. For the CDR3, the DNA is TGTGCCAGCAGCCACAGTGCGGGGGGCGAGACCGGGGAGCTGTTTTTT. This encodes CASSHSAGGETGELFF.

The chain links TRBV5-8 to TRBJ2-3; no definite D call. CDR3 length: 13 amino acids. The germline V and J ends were trimmed by 0 bases and 2 bases, with 4 bases remaining between them. CDR1 and CDR2 (germline): SGHTS, YDEGEE. CDR3 in DNA: TGTGCCAGCAGCTTGGTCTTCACAGATACGCAGTATTTT. Amino acid sequence: CASSLVFTDTQYF.

This rearrangement joins TRBV10-3 to TRBJ2-3, with TRBD1 matching over 9 bases. The germline gives CDR1 ENHRY, CDR2 SYGVKD. This CDR3 contains 14 residues. The J segment lost 4 bases and the V segment lost 7 bases, leaving 6 bases of the junction unmatched. CDR3 DNA sequence: TGTGCCATCACTAGGACAGGGGAGTCAGATACGCAGTATTTT. Translation gives CAITRTGESDTQYF.

This clone appeared once. V is TRBV18 and J is TRBJ1-4, with no clear D. Germline assignment: CDR1 KGHSH and CDR2 LQKENI. Trimming stripped 6 bases from V and 0 bases from J, with 11 bases between. CDR3 size: 15 residues. In DNA form, the CDR3 reads TGTGCCAGCTCCGAGGGTCTTGCAACTAATGAAAAACTGTTTTTT. It codes for CASSEGLATNEKLFF.

V and J are TRBV19 and TRBJ1-1; 7 positions agree with TRBD1. The CDR3 is made up of 16 amino acids. The germline V gene has CDR1 LNHDA and CDR2 SQIVND (reference sequence). The ends lost 3 bases at V and 1 base at J; junction bases unmatched: 8. The CDR3 here is CASSILRGRANTEAFF. The CDR3 DNA is TGTGCCAGTAGTATTCTGAGGGGGCGGGCGAACACTGAAGCTTTCTTT.

This rearrangement joins TRBV21-1 to TRBJ2-2; the D call in the table, TRBD2, was not verified against the DNA. TRBV21-1 is a known pseudogene. The CDR3 has 19 amino acids. The CDR3 sequence: CASSKGGTSGGGNTGELFF. The CDR3 region has the DNA TGTGCCAGCAGCAAAGGTGGGACTAGCGGGGGAGGGAACACCGGGGAGCTGTTTTTT.

This chain uses TRBV4-1 with TRBJ2-3; TRBD2 might be the D (7 bases). CDR1 is MGHRA, CDR2 YSYEKL, per germline. The V gene lost 4 bases and the J gene lost 6 bases, with 17 bases spanning the gap. This CDR3 is built from 15 residues. CDR3 sequence (DNA): TGCGCCAGCAGCCTGGGCTGGGGGGGCCGGGATACGCAGTATTTT. Amino acid sequence: CASSLGWGGRDTQYF.

This rearrangement joins TRBV15 to TRBJ2-4; TRBD1 agrees at 9 bases. CDR1 is LNHNV and CDR2 is YYDKDF in the germline V gene (reference sequence). The CDR3 runs to 13 residues. The ends lost 3 bases at V and 6 bases at J; junction bases unmatched: 0. Written as DNA, the CDR3 is TGTGCCACCAGCAGGACAGGGGGAAACATTCAGTACTTC. This translates into CATSRTGGNIQYF.

V gene TRBV7-2 combines with J gene TRBJ2-3; D gene uncertain. The V gene lost 1 base and the J gene lost 2 bases, with 10 bases spanning the gap. The length of the CDR3 is 15 residues. From germline, CDR1 is SGHTA and CDR2 FQGNSA. This chain's CDR3 is CASSLGALNTDTQYF. The CDR3 nucleotides are TGTGCCAGCAGCTTAGGTGCGCTTAACACAGATACGCAGTATTTT.

The V call is TRBV29-1, the J call TRBJ2-5; possible D gene TRBD1, 6 bases. Germline V lookup: CDR1 SQVTM, CDR2 ANQGSEA. CDR3 length equals 12 residues. Trimming took 7 bases from V and 1 from J, leaving 10 bases between them. The CDR3 nucleotides read TGCAGCGCTATGACAGGCCAAGAGACCCAGTACTTC. Amino acids: CSAMTGQETQYF.